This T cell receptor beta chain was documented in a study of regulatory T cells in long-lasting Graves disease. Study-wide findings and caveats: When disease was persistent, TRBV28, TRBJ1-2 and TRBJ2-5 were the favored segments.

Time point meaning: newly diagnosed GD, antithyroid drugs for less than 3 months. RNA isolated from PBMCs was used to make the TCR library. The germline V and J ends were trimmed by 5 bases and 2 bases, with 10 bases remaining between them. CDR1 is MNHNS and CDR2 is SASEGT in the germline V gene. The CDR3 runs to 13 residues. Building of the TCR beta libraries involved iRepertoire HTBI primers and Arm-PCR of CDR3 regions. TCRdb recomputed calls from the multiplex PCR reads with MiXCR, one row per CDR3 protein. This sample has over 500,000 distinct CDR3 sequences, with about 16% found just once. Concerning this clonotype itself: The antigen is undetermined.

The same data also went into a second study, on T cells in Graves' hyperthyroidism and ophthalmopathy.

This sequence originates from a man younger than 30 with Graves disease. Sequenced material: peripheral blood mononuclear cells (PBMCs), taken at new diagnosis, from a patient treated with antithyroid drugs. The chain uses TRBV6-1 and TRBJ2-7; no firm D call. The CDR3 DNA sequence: TGTGCCAGCAGTCCATCTACGACCTACGAGCAGTACTTC. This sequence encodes CASSPSTTYEQYF.